This TCR beta chain was identified in a study of blood T cells in healthy people across ages. The CDR3 is 14 amino acids. V lost 3 bases and J lost 11, with 19 bases in between. Germline V CDR1 and CDR2: SGHNT, YYREEE (reference sequence). A sample-barcoded 5' primer and a J-beta primer mix were used in a second PCR of about 7 to 12 cycles. Each CDR3 protein gets one entry after TCRdb re-called the 5' RACE reads with MiXCR. The data show over 1,300,000 distinct CDR3 sequences, roughly 59% seen once. This sequence joins TRBV5-4 and TRBJ2-3, with D perhaps matching TRBD1 (6 bases). The specimen was blood. This clonotype was sampled from a man younger than 35 in good health. CDR3 coding DNA: TGTGCCAGCAGCTCGCCACAGGGCCCTCAGGAGCAGTATTTT. Translated: CASSSPQGPQEQYF.